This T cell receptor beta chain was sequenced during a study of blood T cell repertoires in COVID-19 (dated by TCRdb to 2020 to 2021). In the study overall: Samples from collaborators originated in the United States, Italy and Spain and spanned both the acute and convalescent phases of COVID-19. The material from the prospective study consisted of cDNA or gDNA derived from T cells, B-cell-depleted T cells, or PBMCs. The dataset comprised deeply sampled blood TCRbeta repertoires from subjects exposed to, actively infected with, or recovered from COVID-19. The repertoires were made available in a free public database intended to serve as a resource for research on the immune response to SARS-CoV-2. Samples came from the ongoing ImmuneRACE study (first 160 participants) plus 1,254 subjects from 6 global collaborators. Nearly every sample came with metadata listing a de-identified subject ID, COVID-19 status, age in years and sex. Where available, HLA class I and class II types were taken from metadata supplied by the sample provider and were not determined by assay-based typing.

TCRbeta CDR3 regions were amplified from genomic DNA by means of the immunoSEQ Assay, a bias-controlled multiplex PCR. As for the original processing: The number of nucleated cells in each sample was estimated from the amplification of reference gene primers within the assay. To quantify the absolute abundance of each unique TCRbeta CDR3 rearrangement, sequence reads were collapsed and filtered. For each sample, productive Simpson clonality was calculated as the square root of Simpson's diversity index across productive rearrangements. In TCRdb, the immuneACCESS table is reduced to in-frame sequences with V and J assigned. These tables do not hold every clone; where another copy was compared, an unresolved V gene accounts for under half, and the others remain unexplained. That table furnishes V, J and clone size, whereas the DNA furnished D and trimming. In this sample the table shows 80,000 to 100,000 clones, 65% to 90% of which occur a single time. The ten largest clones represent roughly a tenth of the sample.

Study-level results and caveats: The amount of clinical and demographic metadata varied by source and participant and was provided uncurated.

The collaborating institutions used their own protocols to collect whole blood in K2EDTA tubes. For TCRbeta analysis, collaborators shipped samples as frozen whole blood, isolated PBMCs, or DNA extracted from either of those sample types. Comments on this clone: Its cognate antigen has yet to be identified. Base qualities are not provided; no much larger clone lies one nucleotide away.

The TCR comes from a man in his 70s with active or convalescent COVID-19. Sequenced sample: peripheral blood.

The DNA sequence is as follows: TGCGCCAGCAGCCAAGTTCTAGCGGGGGCCGAGCAGTTCTTC. This translates into CASSQVLAGAEQFF. Recombination linked TRBV4-1 to TRBJ2-1, and 10 junctional nucleotides match TRBD2. CDR1 is given as MGHRA and CDR2 as YSYEKL, both from the germline V gene. V and J are trimmed by 1 base and 10 bases, and the gene matches miss 4 bases of the junction. Reading from cysteine to phenylalanine, the CDR3 counts 14 amino acids. The only DNA kept is the CDR3, 42 bases in frame from the first base.